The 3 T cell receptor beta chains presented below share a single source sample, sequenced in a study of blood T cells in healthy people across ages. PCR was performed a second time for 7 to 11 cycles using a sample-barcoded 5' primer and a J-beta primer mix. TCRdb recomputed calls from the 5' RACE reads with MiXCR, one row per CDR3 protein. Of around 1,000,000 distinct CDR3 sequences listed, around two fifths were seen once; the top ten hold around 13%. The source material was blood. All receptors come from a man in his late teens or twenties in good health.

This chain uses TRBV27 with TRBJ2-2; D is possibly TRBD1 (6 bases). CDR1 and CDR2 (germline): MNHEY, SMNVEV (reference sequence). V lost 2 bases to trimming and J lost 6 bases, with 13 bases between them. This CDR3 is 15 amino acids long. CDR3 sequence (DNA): TGTGCCAGCAGTTTAGGGGGCGAGCGCGCCGGGGAGCTGTTTTTT. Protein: CASSLGGERAGELFF.

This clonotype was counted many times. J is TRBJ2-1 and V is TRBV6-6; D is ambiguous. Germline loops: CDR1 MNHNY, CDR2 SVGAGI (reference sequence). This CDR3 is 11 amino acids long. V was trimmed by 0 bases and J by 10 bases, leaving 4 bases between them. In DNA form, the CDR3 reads TGTGCCAGCAGTTACTCGGGGGAGCAGTTCTTC. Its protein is CASSYSGEQFF.

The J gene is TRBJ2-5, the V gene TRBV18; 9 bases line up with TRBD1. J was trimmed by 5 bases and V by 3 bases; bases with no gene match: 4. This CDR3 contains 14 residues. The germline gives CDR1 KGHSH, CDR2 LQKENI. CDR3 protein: CASSPRGQGETQYF. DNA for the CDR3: TGTGCCAGCTCACCGAGGGGACAGGGTGAGACCCAGTACTTC.